This TCR beta chain was obtained from a study of CD8 T cell repertoires and HIV-1 epitope variants. In the study overall: Control wells had CMV/EBV/flu peptides, negative Ebola AY9, or no peptide. Tested: three Gag epitope families, Nef HW9 and YT9. An uncultured baseline aliquot held 1M T cells.

The assay was immunoSEQ multiplex PCR, and TCRdb's table has in-frame clones only and misses some. The table has approximately 90,000 clones, roughly four fifths seen once. This receptor was taken from a male donor with HIV. Sequencing was carried out using uncultured baseline CD8+ T cells from peripheral blood mononuclear cells (PBMCs).

In nucleotides, the CDR3 is TGTGCCAGCAGCTTACGGGATCCCCTCTATGGCTACACCTTC. Its translation: CASSLRDPLYGYTF. The chain is built from TRBV5-4 and TRBJ1-2; D uncertain. The length of the CDR3 is 14 residues. The germline CDR1 and CDR2 sequences are SGHNT and YYREEE (reference sequence). V dropped 2 bases and J dropped 4 bases, with 12 bases sitting between them.